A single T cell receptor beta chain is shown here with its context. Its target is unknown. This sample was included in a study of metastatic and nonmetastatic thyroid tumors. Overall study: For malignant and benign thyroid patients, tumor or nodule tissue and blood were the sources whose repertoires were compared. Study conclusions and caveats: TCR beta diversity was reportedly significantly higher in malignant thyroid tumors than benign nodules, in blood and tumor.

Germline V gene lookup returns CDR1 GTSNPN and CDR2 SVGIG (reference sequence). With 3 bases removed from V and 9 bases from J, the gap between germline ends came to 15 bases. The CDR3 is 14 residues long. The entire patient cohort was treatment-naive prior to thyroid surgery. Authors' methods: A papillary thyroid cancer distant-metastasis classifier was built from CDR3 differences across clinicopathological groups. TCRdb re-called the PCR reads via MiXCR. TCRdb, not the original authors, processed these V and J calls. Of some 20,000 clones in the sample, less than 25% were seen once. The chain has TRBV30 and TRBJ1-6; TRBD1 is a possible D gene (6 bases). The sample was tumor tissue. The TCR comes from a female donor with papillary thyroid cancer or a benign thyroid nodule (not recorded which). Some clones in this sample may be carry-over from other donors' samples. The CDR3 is CAWSGGQGGSPLHF. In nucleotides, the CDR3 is TGTGCCTGGAGCGGGGGGCAGGGAGGTTCACCCCTCCACTTT. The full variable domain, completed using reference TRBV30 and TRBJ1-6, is SQTIHQWPATLVQPVGSPLSLECTVEGTSNPNLYWYRQAAGRGLQLLFYSVGIGQISSEVPQNLSASRPQDRQFILSSKKLLLSDSGFYLCAWSGGQGGSPLHFGNGTRLTVT.